The rows below give T cell receptor beta chains drawn from one sample of a study of control samples from healthy donors and cancer patients. Only in-frame clones appear in the TCRdb table, and some are missing; sequencing was by immunoSEQ multiplex PCR. The table has 75,000 to 100,000 clones, over 85% seen once. The specimen was blood. These receptors all come from a human donor in good health. The donor label of this sample is uncertain. The CDR3 runs from the conserved cysteine through the conserved F or W. The D gene is left open where the match is weak. A row's size may be missing; if present it is once, few, many or a size class.

clone size: -; J gene: TRBJ2-2; D gene: TRBD1; V gene: TRBV6-2/TRBV6-3; CDR3 protein: CASSYGQGLVTGELFF; CDR3 DNA: TGTGCCAGCAGTTACGGACAGGGGTTAGTCACCGGGGAGCTGTTTTTT
clone size: once; J gene: TRBJ1-4; D gene: TRBD1; V gene: TRBV19; CDR3 protein: CASIQGASATNEKLFF; CDR3 DNA: TGTGCCAGTATTCAGGGGGCCTCCGCAACTAATGAAAAACTGTTTTTT
clone size: -; J gene: TRBJ2-3; D gene: -; V gene: TRBV13; CDR3 protein: CASSLGGGTDTQYF; CDR3 DNA: TGTGCCAGCAGCTTAGGTGGAGGGACAGATACGCAGTATTTT
clone size: once; J gene: TRBJ2-4; D gene: TRBD1; V gene: TRBV7-2; CDR3 protein: CASSLDRGAKNIQYF; CDR3 DNA: TGTGCCAGCAGCTTGGACAGGGGGGCCAAAAACATTCAGTACTTC
clone size: once; J gene: TRBJ2-7; D gene: -; V gene: TRBV15; CDR3 protein: CATSRGGTGQYEQYF; CDR3 DNA: TGTGCCACCAGCAGAGGAGGTACTGGACAGTACGAGCAGTACTTC
clone size: -; J gene: TRBJ2-7; D gene: -; V gene: TRBV10-3; CDR3 protein: CAISEGITYEQYF; CDR3 DNA: TGTGCCATCAGTGAAGGTATCACCTACGAGCAGTACTTC
clone size: -; J gene: TRBJ2-2; D gene: -; V gene: TRBV18; CDR3 protein: CASSKTLANTGELFF; CDR3 DNA: TGTGCCAGCTCAAAGACGTTAGCGAACACCGGGGAGCTGTTTTTT
clone size: -; J gene: TRBJ1-1; D gene: TRBD1; V gene: TRBV6-5; CDR3 protein: CASNLGTANTEAFF; CDR3 DNA: TGTGCCAGCAACCTCGGGACAGCAAACACTGAAGCTTTCTTT
clone size: -; J gene: TRBJ1-1; D gene: -; V gene: TRBV12-3/TRBV12-4; CDR3 protein: CASSLGGNTEAFF; CDR3 DNA: TGTGCCAGCAGTTTGGGTGGGAACACTGAAGCTTTCTTT
clone size: -; J gene: TRBJ1-2; D gene: -; V gene: TRBV12-2; CDR3 protein: CASRTPGQEGYTF; CDR3 DNA: TGTGCAAGTCGCACCCCGGGGCAGGAGGGCTACACCTTC
clone size: -; J gene: TRBJ1-4; D gene: -; V gene: TRBV7-9; CDR3 protein: CASSLGEREKLFF; CDR3 DNA: TGTGCCAGCAGCTTGGGGGAGAGAGAAAAACTGTTTTTT
clone size: -; J gene: TRBJ2-5; D gene: TRBD2; V gene: TRBV11-3; CDR3 protein: CASSPGWASGLETQYF; CDR3 DNA: TGTGCCAGCAGCCCCGGTTGGGCTAGCGGACTAGAGACCCAGTACTTC
clone size: -; J gene: TRBJ1-6; D gene: TRBD1; V gene: TRBV11-2; CDR3 protein: CASTWGQGNSPLHF; CDR3 DNA: TGTGCCAGCACCTGGGGACAGGGCAATTCACCCCTCCACTTT
clone size: -; J gene: TRBJ1-5; D gene: -; V gene: TRBV19; CDR3 protein: CASSRKLAAPQHF; CDR3 DNA: TGTGCCAGTAGTCGAAAGCTGGCGGCGCCCCAGCATTTT
clone size: -; J gene: TRBJ1-2; D gene: -; V gene: TRBV30; CDR3 protein: CAWSGPRVDYGYTF; CDR3 DNA: TGTGCCTGGAGTGGCCCCAGGGTGGACTATGGCTACACCTTC
clone size: -; J gene: TRBJ1-1; D gene: -; V gene: TRBV19; CDR3 protein: CASRHGVRETEAFF; CDR3 DNA: TGTGCCAGTAGGCACGGTGTCAGGGAGACTGAAGCTTTCTTT
clone size: -; J gene: TRBJ1-2; D gene: -; V gene: TRBV11-2; CDR3 protein: CASSLDHGTSYGYTF; CDR3 DNA: TGTGCCAGCAGCTTAGATCATGGGACTTCCTATGGCTACACCTTC
clone size: -; J gene: TRBJ1-5; D gene: TRBD1; V gene: TRBV27; CDR3 protein: CASSTGQSSNQPQHF; CDR3 DNA: TGTGCCAGCAGCACGGGACAGTCTAGCAATCAGCCCCAGCATTTT
clone size: -; J gene: TRBJ1-1; D gene: -; V gene: TRBV9; CDR3 protein: CASSVQGGTEAFF; CDR3 DNA: TGTGCCAGCAGCGTACAAGGGGGAACTGAAGCTTTCTTT
clone size: -; J gene: TRBJ2-3; D gene: -; V gene: TRBV7-9; CDR3 protein: CASSLTTSFTQYF; CDR3 DNA: TGTGCCAGCAGCTTAACAACTAGTTTTACGCAGTATTTT
clone size: -; J gene: TRBJ2-2; D gene: -; V gene: TRBV5-1; CDR3 protein: CASSRMTALYGELFF; CDR3 DNA: TGCGCCAGCAGCAGGATGACAGCCTTGTACGGGGAGCTGTTTTTT
clone size: once; J gene: TRBJ1-4; D gene: -; V gene: TRBV30; CDR3 protein: CAWSPGATNEKLFF; CDR3 DNA: TGTGCCTGGAGTCCCGGGGCAACTAATGAAAAACTGTTTTTT
clone size: once; J gene: TRBJ1-2; D gene: TRBD1; V gene: TRBV6-5; CDR3 protein: CASTFTQGAWGYTF; CDR3 DNA: TGTGCCAGCACATTTACCCAGGGGGCCTGGGGCTACACCTTC
clone size: few; J gene: TRBJ2-4; D gene: -; V gene: TRBV2; CDR3 protein: CASIARETKNIQYF; CDR3 DNA: TGTGCCAGCATCGCCAGGGAGACCAAAAACATTCAGTACTTC
clone size: once; J gene: TRBJ1-1; D gene: -; V gene: TRBV15; CDR3 protein: CATSSSQSLSTEAFF; CDR3 DNA: TGTGCCACCAGCAGTTCCCAAAGTTTAAGTACTGAAGCTTTCTTT
clone size: -; J gene: TRBJ2-2; D gene: -; V gene: TRBV5-1; CDR3 protein: CASSLVQAANTGELFF; CDR3 DNA: TGCGCCAGCAGCTTGGTACAGGCTGCGAACACCGGGGAGCTGTTTTTT
clone size: -; J gene: TRBJ2-3; D gene: -; V gene: TRBV27; CDR3 protein: CASSLMGDTDTQYF; CDR3 DNA: TGTGCCAGCAGTTTAATGGGGGACACAGATACGCAGTATTTT
clone size: -; J gene: TRBJ2-1; D gene: TRBD2; V gene: TRBV7-9; CDR3 protein: CASSLVGLAGGMEQFF; CDR3 DNA: TGTGCCAGCAGCTTAGTGGGACTAGCGGGGGGGATGGAGCAGTTCTTC
clone size: -; J gene: TRBJ1-1; D gene: -; V gene: TRBV7-9; CDR3 protein: CASTPSGWGQVGTEAFF; CDR3 DNA: TGTGCCAGCACCCCCTCAGGGTGGGGGCAGGTGGGCACTGAAGCTTTCTTT
clone size: -; J gene: TRBJ1-1; D gene: -; V gene: TRBV19; CDR3 protein: CASSITEGRSEAFF; CDR3 DNA: TGTGCCAGTAGTATTACCGAGGGGAGGTCTGAAGCTTTCTTT
clone size: -; J gene: TRBJ1-2; D gene: TRBD1; V gene: TRBV4-1; CDR3 protein: CASSHPRDRAYGYTF; CDR3 DNA: TGCGCCAGCAGCCACCCCCGGGACAGGGCCTATGGCTACACCTTC
clone size: -; J gene: TRBJ2-3; D gene: TRBD2; V gene: TRBV29-1; CDR3 protein: CSVGLAGDTQYF; CDR3 DNA: TGCAGCGTTGGACTAGCGGGAGATACGCAGTATTTT
clone size: -; J gene: TRBJ2-2; D gene: TRBD2; V gene: TRBV24-1; CDR3 protein: CATSDLFSGAGLADTGELFF; CDR3 DNA: TGTGCCACCAGTGATTTGTTTAGTGGGGCAGGACTAGCGGACACCGGGGAGCTGTTTTTT
clone size: -; J gene: TRBJ2-3; D gene: -; V gene: TRBV4-3; CDR3 protein: CASSQITYGDTQYF; CDR3 DNA: TGCGCCAGCAGCCAAATCACCTACGGGGATACGCAGTATTTT
clone size: -; J gene: TRBJ2-5; D gene: -; V gene: TRBV19; CDR3 protein: CASSIGGRSRETQYF; CDR3 DNA: TGTGCCAGTAGTATAGGCGGCAGAAGTCGAGAGACCCAGTACTTC
clone size: -; J gene: TRBJ2-3; D gene: -; V gene: TRBV12-3/TRBV12-4; CDR3 protein: CATLLEGDTQYF; CDR3 DNA: TGTGCCACCCTATTGGAGGGGGATACGCAGTATTTT
clone size: -; J gene: TRBJ2-3; D gene: -; V gene: TRBV6-5; CDR3 protein: CASSQGGTDTQYF; CDR3 DNA: TGTGCCAGCAGTCAGGGAGGCACAGATACGCAGTATTTT
clone size: -; J gene: TRBJ2-3; D gene: -; V gene: TRBV5-1; CDR3 protein: CASSDISTDTQYF; CDR3 DNA: TGCGCCAGCTCGGACATTTCCACAGATACGCAGTATTTT
clone size: -; J gene: TRBJ1-4; D gene: -; V gene: TRBV6-4; CDR3 protein: CASSDSSGANEKLFF; CDR3 DNA: TGTGCCAGCAGTGACTCGAGCGGAGCTAATGAAAAACTGTTTTTT
clone size: -; J gene: TRBJ1-1; D gene: TRBD1; V gene: TRBV4-3; CDR3 protein: CASSHPGGGTEAFF; CDR3 DNA: TGCGCCAGCAGCCATCCAGGGGGTGGCACTGAAGCTTTCTTT
clone size: -; J gene: TRBJ2-3; D gene: TRBD2; V gene: TRBV9; CDR3 protein: CASSAPSGLGTDTQYF; CDR3 DNA: TGTGCCAGCAGCGCTCCCTCGGGACTAGGGACAGATACGCAGTATTTT
clone size: -; J gene: TRBJ2-2; D gene: TRBD2; V gene: TRBV20-1; CDR3 protein: CSASRRGVGELFF; CDR3 DNA: TGCAGTGCCAGTCGGCGGGGGGTCGGGGAGCTGTTTTTT
clone size: -; J gene: TRBJ2-5; D gene: -; V gene: TRBV24-1; CDR3 protein: CATSEPTDNQETQYF; CDR3 DNA: TGTGCCACCAGTGAGCCGACAGATAACCAAGAGACCCAGTACTTC
clone size: -; J gene: TRBJ1-1; D gene: -; V gene: TRBV6-5; CDR3 protein: CASSYAGRGGTEAFF; CDR3 DNA: TGTGCCAGCAGTTACGCAGGACGAGGGGGCACTGAAGCTTTCTTT
clone size: -; J gene: TRBJ2-3; D gene: TRBD2; V gene: TRBV7-2; CDR3 protein: CASSLVMGLAIGSTDTQYF; CDR3 DNA: TGTGCCAGCAGCTTAGTGATGGGACTAGCGATTGGTAGCACAGATACGCAGTATTTT
clone size: once; J gene: TRBJ1-1; D gene: -; V gene: TRBV14; CDR3 protein: CASSQGAGVNTEAFF; CDR3 DNA: TGTGCCAGCAGCCAAGGGGCGGGTGTGAACACTGAAGCTTTCTTT
clone size: -; J gene: TRBJ2-7; D gene: -; V gene: TRBV10-1; CDR3 protein: CAGAQQYF; CDR3 DNA: TGCGCCGGCGCACAGCAGTACTTC
clone size: -; J gene: TRBJ2-7; D gene: -; V gene: TRBV11-2; CDR3 protein: CASSLLSSQVYEQYF; CDR3 DNA: TGTGCCAGCAGCTTATTATCATCACAGGTCTACGAGCAGTACTTC
clone size: -; J gene: TRBJ1-2; D gene: -; V gene: TRBV19; CDR3 protein: CASSLRRGTSNYGYTF; CDR3 DNA: TGTGCCAGTAGTCTGCGCCGCGGGACGTCTAACTATGGCTACACCTTC
clone size: -; J gene: TRBJ1-5; D gene: -; V gene: TRBV30; CDR3 protein: CAWSEGLSNQPQHF; CDR3 DNA: TGTGCCTGGAGTGAAGGGCTTAGCAATCAGCCCCAGCATTTT
clone size: -; J gene: TRBJ1-1; D gene: -; V gene: TRBV7-9; CDR3 protein: CASSPRDNEAFF; CDR3 DNA: TGTGCCAGCAGCCCCCGGGATAACGAAGCTTTCTTT
clone size: -; J gene: TRBJ2-2; D gene: TRBD1; V gene: TRBV5-6; CDR3 protein: CASSFLTGTGGAGELFF; CDR3 DNA: TGTGCCAGCAGCTTCCTCACCGGGACAGGAGGGGCCGGGGAGCTGTTTTTT
clone size: -; J gene: TRBJ2-1; D gene: -; V gene: TRBV5-6; CDR3 protein: CASSLDRSSYNEQFF; CDR3 DNA: TGTGCCAGCAGCTTGGACAGAAGCTCCTACAATGAGCAGTTCTTC
clone size: -; J gene: TRBJ2-1; D gene: TRBD1; V gene: TRBV3-1/TRBV3-2; CDR3 protein: CASSNRDRGQFF; CDR3 DNA: TGTGCCAGCAGTAACCGGGACAGAGGGCAGTTCTTC
clone size: -; J gene: TRBJ1-5; D gene: -; V gene: TRBV15; CDR3 protein: CATSTIANRRPQPQHF; CDR3 DNA: TGTGCCACCAGCACGATAGCGAACAGGAGACCTCAGCCCCAGCATTTT
clone size: -; J gene: TRBJ1-6; D gene: -; V gene: TRBV18; CDR3 protein: CASSPSQGHKNSPLHF; CDR3 DNA: TGTGCCAGCTCACCAAGTCAGGGGCATAAGAATTCACCCCTCCACTTT
clone size: -; J gene: TRBJ2-6; D gene: -; V gene: TRBV6-6; CDR3 protein: CASAPRAGANVLTF; CDR3 DNA: TGTGCGAGTGCCCCACGGGCTGGGGCCAACGTCCTGACTTTC
clone size: -; J gene: TRBJ1-1; D gene: -; V gene: TRBV20-1; CDR3 protein: CSASNAEAFF; CDR3 DNA: TGCAGTGCTAGTAATGCTGAAGCTTTCTTT
clone size: -; J gene: TRBJ2-3; D gene: TRBD2; V gene: TRBV7-3; CDR3 protein: CASSGASGTDTQYF; CDR3 DNA: TGTGCCAGCAGTGGCGCTAGCGGTACAGATACGCAGTATTTT